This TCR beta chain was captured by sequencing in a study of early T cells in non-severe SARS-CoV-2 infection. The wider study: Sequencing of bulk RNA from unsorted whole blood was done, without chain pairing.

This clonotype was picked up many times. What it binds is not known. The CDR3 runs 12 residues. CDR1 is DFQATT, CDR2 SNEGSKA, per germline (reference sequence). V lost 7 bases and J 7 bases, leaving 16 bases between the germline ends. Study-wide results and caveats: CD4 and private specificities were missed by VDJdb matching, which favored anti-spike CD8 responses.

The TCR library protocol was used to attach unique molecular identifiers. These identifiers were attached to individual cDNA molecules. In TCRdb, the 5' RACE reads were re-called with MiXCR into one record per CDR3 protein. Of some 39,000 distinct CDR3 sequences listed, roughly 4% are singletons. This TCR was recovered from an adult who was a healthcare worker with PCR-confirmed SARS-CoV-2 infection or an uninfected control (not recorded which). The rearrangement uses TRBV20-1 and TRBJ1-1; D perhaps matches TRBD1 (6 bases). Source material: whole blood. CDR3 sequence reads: CSGLGGRFEAFF. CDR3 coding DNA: TGCAGTGGTCTGGGGGGCCGATTTGAAGCTTTCTTT.